This T cell receptor beta chain was obtained from a study of siplizumab effects on memory and regulatory T cells. This clone was seen just once. Its antigen is undetermined. Assaying covered 85,000 to 100,000 TCR templates per sample. Repertoires were generated with immunoSEQ multiplex PCR, while TCRdb's copy carries only in-frame clones and drops some. The table records 70,000 to 95,000 clones, 93% of them present only once. Study-level points and caveats: A major contribution to the alloresponse seemed to be made by naive T cells, which seemed more diverse than memory cells.

The sequenced sample was CD8+ T cells sorted from blood. The TCR originated in a human donor in good health.

The CDR3 nucleotides are TGTGCCAGCAGTAAAATAGCGGGGGACACAGATACGCAGTATTTT. The encoded protein is CASSKIAGDTDTQYF. The rearrangement uses TRBV11-3 and TRBJ2-3, with 9 bases identical to TRBD2. V gave up 6 bases and J gave up 2 bases; unmatched junction bases: 6. This CDR3 comprises 15 residues. Per the germline V gene, CDR1 is SGHNT and CDR2 is YENEEA.